The clone carrying this T cell receptor (beta chain) was seen repeatedly, ten times or more. What it binds is not known. This entry comes from a study of T cells in Graves' hyperthyroidism and ophthalmopathy. Uncontrolled infection, other autoimmune disease, pregnancy or lactation led to exclusion. The blood sample dates from first hyperthyroidism diagnosis, preceding any ophthalmopathy symptoms. This CDR3 spans 17 amino acids. Trimming removed 3 bases from V and 2 bases from J; junction bases left unmatched: 5. CDR1 and CDR2 (germline): KGHDR, SFDVKD. Amplification targeted TCR beta CDR3 regions from RNA transcripts. Primed by the HTBI set, a first-round RT-PCR was run on the TCR CDR3. TCRdb reprocessed the multiplex PCR reads via MiXCR and lists one record per CDR3 protein. In the table there are 250,000 or so distinct CDR3 sequences, approximately 16% of which are singletons. Notes on the study in general: Peripheral blood also featured most of the thyroid clonotypes expanded above 0.001.

The J gene is TRBJ2-1, the V gene TRBV24-1; 11 nucleotides line up with TRBD2. The sequence was collected from a woman between 45 and 60 years old with Graves' hyperthyroidism that later progressed to Graves' ophthalmopathy. Sequenced: blood. In DNA form, the CDR3 reads TGTGCCACCAGTGATCGAGAACTAGCGGGAGCCTACAATGAGCAGTTCTTC. Translation gives CATSDRELAGAYNEQFF.